The clone carrying this T cell receptor beta chain was observed a few times. These data come from a study of blood T cells in healthy people across ages. Combining a sample-barcoded 5' primer with a J-beta primer mix, a second PCR ran for roughly 6 to 11 cycles. From the 5' RACE reads, TCRdb called clonotypes with MiXCR, one entry per CDR3 protein. The sample holds around 1.7 million distinct CDR3 sequences; approximately 28% are singletons and the top ten take roughly 8.2%. This CDR3 has 16 amino acids. Trimming cost V 5 bases and J 5 bases; bases outside gene matches: 8. Germline loops: CDR1 SEHNR, CDR2 FQNEAQ (reference sequence).

Sequenced input: blood. The sequence came from a woman younger than 45 in good health. The chain links TRBV7-9 to TRBJ2-1; 11 bases match TRBD2. DNA for the CDR3: TGTGCCAGCAGCCCATCACTAGCGGGAGTCGACAATGAGCAGTTCTTC. Amino acid sequence: CASSPSLAGVDNEQFF.